This T cell receptor (beta chain) was sequenced for a study of blood T cell repertoires in COVID-19. CDR3 length equals 14 residues. The V gene's germline CDR1 is MNHEY and CDR2 SMNVEV (reference sequence). V dropped 4 bases and J dropped 8; count of bases not matched to a gene: 9. Here immunoSEQ multiplex PCR was the method, and the copy in TCRdb shows in-frame clones only, minus some. Of about 160,000 clones detected, about four fifths appear once; the ten largest clones hold about 2%. Input material: peripheral blood. This rearrangement joins TRBV27 to TRBJ1-2; 8 bases are a match to TRBD1. This TCR was sampled from a man in his sixties or seventies with acute or convalescent COVID-19. The CDR3 here is CASSSTGVAGGYTF. CDR3 coding DNA: TGTGCCAGCAGTTCGACAGGGGTAGCGGGCGGCTACACCTTC.